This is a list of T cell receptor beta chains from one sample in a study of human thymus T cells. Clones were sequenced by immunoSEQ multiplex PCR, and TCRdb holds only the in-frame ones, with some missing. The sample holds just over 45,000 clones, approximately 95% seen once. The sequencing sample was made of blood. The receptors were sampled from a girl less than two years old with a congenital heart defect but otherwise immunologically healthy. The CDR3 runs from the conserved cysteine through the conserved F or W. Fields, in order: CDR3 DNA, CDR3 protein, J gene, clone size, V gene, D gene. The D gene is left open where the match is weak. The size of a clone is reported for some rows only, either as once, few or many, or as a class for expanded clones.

DNA: TGTGCCAGCAGTTTCCAGGACGGGCCACCTCACTACAATGAGCAGTTCTTC
CDR3: CASSFQDGPPHYNEQFF
J: TRBJ2-1
size: .
V: TRBV27
D: .

DNA: TGTGCCAGCAGTTGGTCTGGAAACACCATATATTTT
CDR3: CASSWSGNTIYF
J: TRBJ1-3
size: few
V: TRBV2
D: .

DNA: TGTGCCAGCAGCTTCCTCCCAACAGAAGCTTTCTTT
CDR3: CASSFLPTEAFF
J: TRBJ1-1
size: .
V: TRBV7-2
D: .

DNA: TGTGCCAGCAGCTTTCCCCGACCCACCCAAGAGACCCAGTACTTC
CDR3: CASSFPRPTQETQYF
J: TRBJ2-5
size: .
V: TRBV7-2
D: .

DNA: TGTGCCAGCAGCTTAGCCCGACAAGAGACCCAGTACTTC
CDR3: CASSLARQETQYF
J: TRBJ2-5
size: few
V: TRBV7-3
D: .

DNA: TGCAGTGGGGTATTCACAGATACGCAGTATTTT
CDR3: CSGVFTDTQYF
J: TRBJ2-3
size: .
V: TRBV20-1
D: .

DNA: TGTGCCAGTAGTGAGGTGGAGGCGAACTATGGCTACACCTTC
CDR3: CASSEVEANYGYTF
J: TRBJ1-2
size: .
V: TRBV19
D: .

DNA: TGTGCCAGCAGTTATAGGAGGGGGCCCGGTATAGATACGCAGTATTTT
CDR3: CASSYRRGPGIDTQYF
J: TRBJ2-3
size: .
V: TRBV27
D: .

DNA: TGTGCCAGCAGCTCTAACAGAGACCCCTACGAGCAGTACTTC
CDR3: CASSSNRDPYEQYF
J: TRBJ2-7
size: .
V: TRBV7-9
D: .

DNA: TGTGCCAGCGCCGGACAGGGGCAAATCTTCTTT
CDR3: CASAGQGQIFF
J: TRBJ1-1
size: few
V: TRBV4-2
D: TRBD1

DNA: TGTGCCAGCAGTTTACCTAGCACAGATACGCAGTATTTT
CDR3: CASSLPSTDTQYF
J: TRBJ2-3
size: .
V: TRBV28
D: .

DNA: TGTGCCAGCAGCCCCGTGGGGGCTTACAATGAGCAGTTCTTC
CDR3: CASSPVGAYNEQFF
J: TRBJ2-1
size: .
V: TRBV5-4
D: .

DNA: TGCGCCAGCAGCCAAGTCGTCAGGCGGGACGGAGACCCCTACGAGCAGTACTTC
CDR3: CASSQVVRRDGDPYEQYF
J: TRBJ2-7
size: .
V: TRBV4-1
D: .

DNA: TGTGCCAGCAGCAATATGTACCAAGAGACCCAGTACTTC
CDR3: CASSNMYQETQYF
J: TRBJ2-5
size: .
V: TRBV7-2
D: .